This T cell receptor (beta chain) came from a study of blood T cell repertoires in COVID-19. Study at large: The analysed material was cDNA or gDNA that came from T cells, B-cell-depleted T cells, or PBMCs.

Source study methods: For nucleated cells, counts were estimated from reference gene primer amplification. Using immunoSEQ multiplex PCR, the repertoire was profiled, and TCRdb retains in-frame clones only, with some absent. The DNA was the basis for D and trimming; V, J and clone size are from that table. The data hold fewer than 350,000 clones, with 85% to 95% observed a single time. Before they entered the study, exposed participants had met a COVID-19 case within 2 weeks. This CDR3 contains 15 residues. The germline CDR1 and CDR2 sequences are MGHRA and YSYEKL. V shed 3 bases and J 6 bases; nucleotides not matched to a gene: 4.

This chain links TRBV4-1 with TRBJ2-7; 14 bases are a match to TRBD2. Sequencing was performed on PBMCs or T cells enriched from blood (not recorded which). This TCR was recovered from a man between 35 and 55 years old who had been exposed to COVID-19. CDR3 nucleotides: TGCGCCAGCAGCCAGGGGACTAGCGGGAGACTCGAGCAGTACTTC. Encoded protein: CASSQGTSGRLEQYF.